Sequencing of this TCR beta chain was carried out in a study of shared clonotypes between healthy human individuals. As concerns this clone: Since a much larger clone is just one base distant, this may be a read error.

CDR3 length: 12 residues. In germline, CDR1 is MDHEN, CDR2 SYDVKM. Trimming shortened V by 6 bases and J by 4 bases, and 9 bases separated the two germline ends. This table comes from immunoSEQ multiplex PCR, and its TCRdb copy is limited to in-frame clones, with some not included. Of about 480,000 clones listed, approximately 79% were seen once; the top ten hold about 12%. V usage is TRBV28 and J usage is TRBJ1-1, with a tentative D call TRBD1 (6 bases). The sequence was collected from a woman aged 40 to 50 in good health. Some clones in this sample may be carry-over from other donors' samples. Sequencing used PBMCs. The CDR3 loop is CASSEQGTEAFF. CDR3 DNA: TGTGCCAGCAGCGAACAGGGCACTGAAGCTTTCTTT.